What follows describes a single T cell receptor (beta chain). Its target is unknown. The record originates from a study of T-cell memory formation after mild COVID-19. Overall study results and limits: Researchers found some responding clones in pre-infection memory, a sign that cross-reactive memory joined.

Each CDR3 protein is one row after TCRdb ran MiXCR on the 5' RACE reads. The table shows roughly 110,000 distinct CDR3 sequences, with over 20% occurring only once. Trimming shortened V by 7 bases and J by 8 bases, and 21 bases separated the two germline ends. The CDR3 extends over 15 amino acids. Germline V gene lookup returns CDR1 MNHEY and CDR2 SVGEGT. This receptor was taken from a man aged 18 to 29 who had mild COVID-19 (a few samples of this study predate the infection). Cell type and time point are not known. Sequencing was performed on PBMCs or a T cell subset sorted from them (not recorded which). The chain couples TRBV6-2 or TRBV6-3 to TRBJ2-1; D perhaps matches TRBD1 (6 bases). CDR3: CASNQPGQGLDEQFF. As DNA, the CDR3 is TGTGCCAGCAACCAACCGGGACAAGGTCTGGATGAGCAGTTCTTC.